The 29 T cell receptor beta chains reported below all come from one sample, sequenced in a study of CD8 T cells in ankylosing spondylitis. Points from the study as a whole: A motif of fewer than ten highly homologous TCR beta variants was seen as apparently characteristic of ankylosing spondylitis blood.

Antigens for these TCRs are unknown. TCRdb fed the 5' RACE reads into MiXCR, producing one record per CDR3 protein. Of about 840,000 distinct CDR3 sequences listed, about 11% are singletons. The specimen was blood, either unsorted or a sorted T cell fraction (not recorded which). These receptors were taken from a male donor with ankylosing spondylitis.

This clonotype has more than one count but fewer than ten. The chain joins TRBV7-9 to TRBJ1-3; D not certain. There are 13 residues in the CDR3. The V end was cut by 2 bases, the J end by 2 bases, with 4 bases between. CDR1 is SEHNR, CDR2 FQNEAQ, per germline (reference sequence). The CDR3 reads CASSLSTGNTIYF. The CDR3 DNA sequence: TGTGCCAGCAGCTTAAGTACTGGAAACACCATATATTTT.

This clonotype showed up just a few times. V is TRBV20-1 and J is TRBJ2-5, with TRBD2 matching over 10 bases. The V gene end was trimmed by 6 bases and the J gene end by 5 bases; junction bases not matched to a gene: 6. This CDR3 spans 13 amino acids. In germline, CDR1 is DFQATT, CDR2 SNEGSKA (reference sequence). CDR3 nucleotides: TGCAGTGCACCGCTAGCGGGGGTTGAGACCCAGTACTTC. This sequence encodes CSAPLAGVETQYF.

This clonotype showed up just a few times. The chain couples TRBV18 to TRBJ2-5; tentative D call: TRBD1 (6 bases). The CDR3 covers 14 residues. The V gene's germline CDR1 is KGHSH and CDR2 LQKENI. Trimming removed 2 bases at V and 3 bases at J, with 10 bases between. Written as DNA, the CDR3 is TGTGCCAGCTCACCATACAGGGATAAAGAGACCCAGTACTTC. Amino acid sequence: CASSPYRDKETQYF.

This clonotype was seen only a few times. The chain carries TRBV3-1 and TRBJ2-4; possibly TRBD1 or TRBD2 for D (5 bases each). V lost 2 bases and J lost 6, with 8 bases in between. Germline values: CDR1 LGHDT, CDR2 YNNKEL (reference sequence). The CDR3 is 13 residues long. Here the CDR3 reads CASSQPGRNIQYF. CDR3 in DNA: TGTGCCAGCAGCCAACCGGGACGAAACATTCAGTACTTC. The variable domain in full, with the rest retrieved from reference TRBV3-1 and TRBJ2-4, is DTAVSQTPKYLVTQMGNDKSIKCEQNLGHDTMYWYKQDSKKFLKIMFSYNNKELIINETVPNRFSPKSPDKAHLNLHINSLELGDSAVYFCASSQPGRNIQYFGAGTRLSVL.

V gene TRBV6-5 combines with J gene TRBJ1-2; D possibly corresponds to TRBD1 (5 bases). V was clipped by 5 bases and J by 0 bases, with 16 bases between them. Germline V gene lookup returns CDR1 MNHEY and CDR2 SVGAGI. The CDR3 covers 16 residues. The CDR3 spells CASSRTFGRSNYGYTF. DNA of the CDR3: TGTGCCAGCAGTCGGACATTTGGACGGTCTAACTATGGCTACACCTTC.

The chain has TRBV20-1 and TRBJ2-5; TRBD2 aligns across 12 bases. The CDR3 is 15 residues long. Germline assignment: CDR1 DFQATT and CDR2 SNEGSKA (reference sequence). V shed 6 bases and J 4 bases; nucleotides not matched to a gene: 9. CDR3 sequence: CSAHILAGGSETQYF. The DNA for the CDR3 is TGCAGTGCCCATATACTAGCGGGAGGATCAGAGACCCAGTACTTC.

In this sample, this clonotype turned up a few times. V usage is TRBV20-1 and J usage is TRBJ2-3; TRBD2 matches at 10 bases. Trimming removed 3 bases from V and 10 bases from J; junction bases left unmatched: 13. The CDR3 has 15 residues. Germline loops: CDR1 DFQATT, CDR2 SNEGSKA (reference sequence). In DNA form, the CDR3 reads TGCAGTGCTAGGAAGGCAGCTAGCGGGAGTGTAGCGCAGTATTTT. It encodes CSARKAASGSVAQYF.

This clonotype was counted between two and nine times. The chain employs TRBV9 and TRBJ2-1; D is perhaps TRBD1 (7 bases). The ends were cut back, 3 bases at V and 3 bases at J, with 13 bases in the middle. The CDR3 covers 15 residues. Germline loops: CDR1 SGDLS, CDR2 YYNGEE. The CDR3 bases are TGTGCCAGCAGCGCAACAGGGGAGGTCTACAATGAGCAGTTCTTC. Translating it yields CASSATGEVYNEQFF.

The sample holds a few counts of this clonotype. The chain uses TRBV9 and TRBJ2-3, with D maybe TRBD1 (6 bases). This CDR3 has 15 amino acids. CDR1 is SGDLS, CDR2 YYNGEE, per germline. The germline V and J ends were trimmed by 4 bases and 4 bases, with 16 bases remaining between them. DNA for the CDR3: TGTGCCAGCAGCCCTCACTCCCAGGGGCCAGATACGCAGTATTTT. It codes for CASSPHSQGPDTQYF.

The rearrangement joins TRBV28 to TRBJ2-2; the match to TRBD1 covers 11 bases. V shed 2 bases, J shed 4 bases, and the junction held 3 bases outside the gene matches. Germline lookup yields CDR1 MDHEN and CDR2 SYDVKM. The CDR3 length is 16 residues. CDR3 coding DNA: TGTGCCAGCAGTTTAGTCGGGACAGGGGGCACCGGGGAGCTGTTTTTT. This encodes CASSLVGTGGTGELFF.

In this sample, this clonotype turned up a few times. This rearrangement joins TRBV2 to TRBJ2-7; D might be TRBD2 (5 bases). The V end was cut by 0 bases, the J end by 7 bases, with 19 bases between. Germline loops: CDR1 SNHLY, CDR2 FYNNEI. There are 16 residues in the CDR3. This CDR3 reads CASSEALLGTSGEQYF. For the CDR3, the DNA is TGTGCCAGCAGTGAAGCGCTTCTGGGAACCTCGGGAGAGCAGTACTTC. Drawing the rest from reference TRBV2 and TRBJ2-7, the complete variable domain is EPEVTQTPSHQVTQMGQEVILRCVPISNHLYFYWYRQILGQKVEFLVSFYNNEISEKSEIFDDQFSVERPDGSNFTLKIRSTKLEDSAMYFCASSEALLGTSGEQYFGPGTRLTVT.

This clonotype was seen a handful of times. The chain couples TRBV20-1 to TRBJ2-7, with D perhaps matching TRBD2 (5 bases). The CDR3 has 11 residues. The germline V gene has CDR1 DFQATT and CDR2 SNEGSKA (reference sequence). V lost 6 bases and J 5 bases, leaving 11 bases between the germline ends. The CDR3 spells CSAPRGNEQYF. The CDR3 bases are TGCAGTGCCCCCCGAGGGAACGAGCAGTACTTC.

The CDR3 sequence is CATSRGGSSYGYTF. The CDR3 bases are TGTGCCACCAGCAGAGGTGGGAGTAGCTATGGCTACACCTTC. V and J are TRBV15 and TRBJ1-2; no clear D gene. Germline V gene sequence: CDR1 LNHNV, CDR2 YYDKDF (reference sequence). The ends were cut back, 1 base at V and 4 bases at J, with 10 bases in the middle. The CDR3 has 14 residues.

This clonotype came up many times. The chain is built from TRBV7-9 and TRBJ1-2; weak D call: TRBD1 (5 bases). Trimming pared 4 bases from V and 7 bases from J, leaving 10 bases between. CDR1 is SEHNR and CDR2 is FQNEAQ in the germline V gene (reference sequence). The CDR3 spans 12 residues. CDR3 nucleotides: TGTGCCAGCAGCTCGGGGGGTGTTGGCTACACCTTC. This translates into CASSSGGVGYTF.

This clonotype was seen repeatedly, ten times or more. The chain joins TRBV5-1 to TRBJ2-1; 12 bases line up with TRBD2. The CDR3 is made up of 17 amino acids. Trimming took 0 bases from V and 5 from J; bases not matched to a gene: 6. Germline V gene sequence: CDR1 SGHRS, CDR2 YFSETQ. CDR3 sequence (DNA): TGCGCCAGCAGCTTGGTACGAGGACTAGCGGGACACAATGAGCAGTTCTTC. This encodes CASSLVRGLAGHNEQFF.

The chain links TRBV6-2 or TRBV6-3 to TRBJ1-4, with D possibly matching TRBD1 (5 bases). The CDR3 length is 14 residues. Trimming cost V 6 bases and J 6 bases, with 14 bases left between them. Germline V gene lookup returns CDR1 MNHEY and CDR2 SVGEGT. The CDR3 coding sequence is TGTGCCAGCAGCCGACCCGGGGGTCATGAAAAACTGTTTTTT. Residues: CASSRPGGHEKLFF.

This chain connects TRBV7-2 to TRBJ2-4; D might be TRBD2 (6 bases). Germline values: CDR1 SGHTA, CDR2 FQGNSA. The CDR3 is made up of 12 amino acids. The ends were cut back, 1 base at V and 16 bases at J, with 14 bases in the middle. The CDR3: CASSLGGSGHYF. Written as DNA, the CDR3 is TGTGCCAGCAGCTTAGGTGGAAGCGGGCATTACTTC.

The rearrangement uses TRBV7-6 and TRBJ2-3, with TRBD2 identical over 7 bases. The germline gives CDR1 SGHVS, CDR2 FNYEAQ. Unmatched junction bases numbered 6, after V lost 3 bases and J lost 6 bases. This CDR3 spans 14 amino acids. In nucleotides, the CDR3 is TGTGCCAGCAGCTTCTCTAGCGGCTGGGATACGCAGTATTTT. This translates into CASSFSSGWDTQYF.

V usage is TRBV6-5 and J usage is TRBJ1-1; D unresolved. The germline CDR1 and CDR2 sequences are MNHEY and SVGAGI. V shed 2 bases and J shed 6 bases, with 10 bases lying between them. This CDR3 comprises 13 residues. In DNA, the CDR3 is TGTGCCAGCAGTTACAACTCGGAGTCTGAAGCTTTCTTT. Residues: CASSYNSESEAFF.

This clonotype was counted a few times. This sequence joins TRBV6-1 and TRBJ2-7; TRBD1 matches at 8 bases. The trim removed 6 bases at V and 0 bases at J, leaving 7 bases unmatched. CDR3 length: 15 residues. Germline CDR1 is MNHNS and CDR2 is SASEGT. The CDR3: CASSPDRDSSYEQYF. Written as DNA, the CDR3 is TGTGCCAGCAGCCCGGACAGGGACAGCTCCTACGAGCAGTACTTC.

The chain recombines TRBV7-6 with TRBJ2-3; a possible D gene is TRBD2 (6 bases). There are 16 residues in the CDR3. The V end lost 1 base, the J end lost 6 bases, and 17 bases lay between the germline ends. Germline values: CDR1 SGHVS, CDR2 FNYEAQ. The CDR3 spells CASSLGTLRGSDTQYF. CDR3 in DNA: TGTGCCAGCAGCTTAGGGACCCTCCGGGGGTCCGATACGCAGTATTTT.

This clonotype was observed a few times. This chain joins TRBV7-9 and TRBJ2-5; D is unresolved. CDR1 is SEHNR and CDR2 is FQNEAQ in the germline V gene (reference sequence). The CDR3 length is 16 residues. V lost 4 bases, J lost 3 bases, and 18 bases lay in between. The CDR3 protein is CASSYGIASFKETQYF. CDR3 in DNA: TGTGCCAGCAGCTATGGGATTGCAAGCTTTAAAGAGACCCAGTACTTC.

The table lists this clonotype with many counts. The chain joins TRBV6-5 to TRBJ1-5; D gene unclear. There are 15 residues in the CDR3. The V gene's germline CDR1 is MNHEY and CDR2 SVGAGI. Trimming shortened V by 0 bases and J by 7 bases, and 13 bases separated the two germline ends. CDR3 DNA: TGTGCCAGCAGTTACTCGAGTGGAGCTCGACAGCCCCAGCATTTT. This sequence encodes CASSYSSGARQPQHF.

This clonotype was seen a single time. J is TRBJ2-2 and V is TRBV20-1; D is possibly TRBD2 (6 bases). CDR3 length: 14 amino acids. Trimming removed 4 bases at V and 5 bases at J, with 14 bases between. Germline V gene lookup returns CDR1 DFQATT and CDR2 SNEGSKA (reference sequence). In DNA form, the CDR3 reads TGCAGTGCTATAGCGCTAGCGTGGACCGGGGAGCTGTTTTTT. Amino acid sequence: CSAIALAWTGELFF.

This clonotype was seen ten or more times. The CDR3 sequence is CASSFLAGDNNEQFF. The CDR3 DNA sequence: TGTGCCAGCAGTTTCTTGGCGGGAGACAACAATGAGCAGTTCTTC. The V call is TRBV27, the J call TRBJ2-1; 7 positions agree with TRBD2. The V segment lost 3 bases and the J segment 5 bases; nucleotides outside the gene matches: 7. Germline CDR1 is MNHEY and CDR2 is SMNVEV (reference sequence). The CDR3 consists of 15 residues.

This clonotype was counted many times. This chain links TRBV15 with TRBJ1-2, with D unclear. The CDR3 spans 14 residues. The V end was cut by 1 base, the J end by 4 bases, with 10 bases between. Per the germline V gene, CDR1 is LNHNV and CDR2 is YYDKDF (reference sequence). CDR3: CATSRGGSLYGYTF. CDR3 nucleotide sequence: TGTGCCACCAGCAGAGGGGGTTCCCTCTATGGCTACACCTTC.

The V call is TRBV29-1, the J call TRBJ2-7, with D hard to call. This CDR3 contains 13 residues. Trimming took off 4 bases at V and 8 bases at J, with 18 bases between the two ends. Germline lookup yields CDR1 SQVTM and CDR2 ANQGSEA. CDR3 amino acids: CSVVEVPFDQQYF. In DNA form, the CDR3 reads TGCAGCGTTGTAGAAGTCCCCTTCGATCAGCAGTACTTC.

This clonotype was picked up a small number of times. The V gene is TRBV20-1, the J gene TRBJ1-6; D uncertain. Germline lookup yields CDR1 DFQATT and CDR2 SNEGSKA (reference sequence). The CDR3 covers 14 residues. V was trimmed by 4 bases and J by 9 bases, leaving 16 bases between them. The CDR3 DNA reads as TGCAGTGCTATATTGGGCCGAGAAAGTTCACCCCTCCACTTT. It translates to CSAILGRESSPLHF.

This clonotype was counted only a few times. Its ends do not fully match the called genes, so a read error is possible. The V call is TRBV20-1, the J call TRBJ2-3; 9 bases align to TRBD2. The germline gives CDR1 DFQATT, CDR2 SNEGSKA (reference sequence). This CDR3 has 14 residues. CDR3 region: CSAISGTSKDTQYF. The CDR3 bases are TGCAGTGCTATTTCCGGGACTAGCAAAGATACGCAGTATTTT.